The T cell receptor beta chain described here comes from a study of blood T cell repertoires in COVID-19. Donors were grouped by their self-reported clinical history. Assay used: immunoSEQ multiplex PCR; TCRdb lists only in-frame clones, some missing. This sample has 400,000 to 500,000 clones, with approximately 88% found just once. Sequencing used PBMCs or T cells enriched from blood (not recorded which). This receptor was taken from a woman between 40 and 55 years old who had recovered from COVID-19.

CDR3 DNA: TGTGCCAGCAGCACCGTCGCGGGAGAGCTCGGGGAGCTGTTTTTT. Protein sequence: CASSTVAGELGELFF. The chain couples TRBV6-2 or TRBV6-3 to TRBJ2-2, with 7 nucleotides matching TRBD2. Unmatched junction bases numbered 11, after V lost 6 bases and J lost 7 bases. Germline values: CDR1 MNHEY, CDR2 SVGEGT. The CDR3 length is 15 residues.